Listed below are T cell receptor beta chains from one sample, sequenced in a study of shared clonotypes between healthy human individuals. Assay: immunoSEQ multiplex PCR; the TCRdb copy retains only in-frame clones and omits some. The sample includes about 2.3 million clones, more than 80% of them seen just once. The specimen sequenced was naive CD4+ T cells from PBMCs. These receptor sequences come from a man aged 18 to 29 in good health. Some clones in this sample may be carry-over from other donors' samples. CDR3s include the opening cysteine and the closing phenylalanine or tryptophan. D genes are given only for firm matches. Size tells how often a clone was seen (once, few, many) or the class of an expanded clone, and some rows leave it out.

>.|TRBV6-5|.|TRBJ1-2
TGTGCCAGCAGTTACCGGGCAGGGAGGAGCTATGGCTACACCTTC
CASSYRAGRSYGYTF
>.|TRBV19|TRBD1|TRBJ1-5
TGTGCCAGTAGTAACCCACCGGGACAGCTAAATCAGCCCCAGCATTTT
CASSNPPGQLNQPQHF
>.|TRBV30|TRBD1|TRBJ1-1
TGTGCCTGGGGACAGGGCGCCGTGTTGAACACTGAAGCTTTCTTT
CAWGQGAVLNTEAFF
>.|TRBV5-1|TRBD1|TRBJ1-5
TGCGCCAGCAGCCCTGGGACAGGTCTTTTTGAGCCCCAGCATTTT
CASSPGTGLFEPQHF
>once|TRBV28|.|TRBJ1-5
TGTGCCAGCAGTTTAATCGGGGAGCATCAGCCCCAGCATTTT
CASSLIGEHQPQHF
>.|TRBV18|TRBD2|TRBJ2-5
TGTGCCAGCTCACCCGGACTAGAAGAGACCCAGTACTTC
CASSPGLEETQYF
>.|TRBV28|TRBD1|TRBJ1-2
TGTGCCAGCAGTTTATATCGGGACAGGGATCGCTACACCTTC
CASSLYRDRDRYTF
>once|TRBV28|.|TRBJ1-1
TGTGCCAGCACCATATTCAGGGTAACAATGAACACTGAAGCTTTCTTT
CASTIFRVTMNTEAFF
>.|TRBV11-2|.|TRBJ1-5
TGTGCCAGCAGCTTATCCGGCGTTAGCAATCAGCCCCAGCATTTT
CASSLSGVSNQPQHF
>.|TRBV7-3|.|TRBJ2-2
TGTGCCAGCAGCTTAATAGGGGCCGGGGAGCTGTTTTTT
CASSLIGAGELFF
>few|TRBV28|.|TRBJ1-4
TGTGCCAGCACCCCGATGGGGGAAAAACTGTTTTTT
CASTPMGEKLFF
>once|TRBV19|.|TRBJ2-7
TGTGCCAGTAGCCGACAGGTGAGCTCCTACGAGCAGTACTTC
CASSRQVSSYEQYF
>.|TRBV6-6|.|TRBJ1-1
TGTGCCAGCAGTTACCCCGGACAGAACACTGAAGCTTTCTTT
CASSYPGQNTEAFF
>.|TRBV30|.|TRBJ2-3
TGTGCCTGGAGTCCCGCCCTCTTAACAGATACGCAGTATTTT
CAWSPALLTDTQYF
>.|TRBV5-1|.|TRBJ2-5
TGCGCCAGCAGCTTTAACAGGGAGAGCGACCAGTACTTC
CASSFNRESDQYF
>.|TRBV10-3|.|TRBJ1-2
.
CAISVGQGAIDTF
>.|TRBV18|TRBD2|TRBJ2-3
TGTGCCAGCTCACTTGTAAAAGCGGGAGCCCCAGATACGCAGTATTTT
CASSLVKAGAPDTQYF
>once|TRBV4-3|TRBD1|TRBJ1-2
TGCGCCAGCAGCCAGGACAGGAACTATGGCTACACCTTC
CASSQDRNYGYTF
>.|TRBV5-1|.|TRBJ2-2
TGCGCCAGCAGCTTGATAGGGGCGGGCACCGGGGAGCTGTTTTTT
CASSLIGAGTGELFF
>.|TRBV7-9|TRBD1|TRBJ1-2
TGTGCCAGCATGAGGGGGCACTATGGCTACACCTTC
CASMRGHYGYTF
>.|TRBV19|TRBD1|TRBJ1-1
TGTGCCAGTAGGATGACAGGGCCCTACATGAACACTGAAGCTTTCTTT
CASRMTGPYMNTEAFF
>.|TRBV9|TRBD1|TRBJ2-6
TGTGCCAGCAGCGTCCTCAACGGGACAGGCCGGCCCCATAACTCTGGGGCCAACGTCCTGACTTTC
CASSVLNGTGRPHNSGANVLTF
>.|TRBV2|TRBD1|TRBJ1-1
TGTGCCAGCAGGGGACAGGGGGGAACTGAAGCTTTCTTT
CASRGQGGTEAFF
>.|TRBV5-4|.|TRBJ1-2
TGTGCCAGCAGCTTGGCAGGGAGAAACTATGGCTACACCTTC
CASSLAGRNYGYTF
>.|TRBV6-5|.|TRBJ2-1
TGTGCCAGCAGTAACCGACCCGGCGGCAATGAGCAGTTCTTC
CASSNRPGGNEQFF
>.|TRBV5-6|TRBD1|TRBJ2-1
TGTGCCAGCAGCTTCTATCGACAGGGGGCTTCCTACAATGAGCAGTTCTTC
CASSFYRQGASYNEQFF
>.|TRBV5-1|TRBD2|TRBJ2-7
TGCGCCAGCAGCTCGCTGAGTAGCGGGCCCCCCTACGAGCAGTACTTC
CASSSLSSGPPYEQYF
>.|TRBV7-9|TRBD1|TRBJ1-4
TGTGCCAGCAGCTTTCGACAGGGGAATGAAAAACTGTTTTTT
CASSFRQGNEKLFF
>.|TRBV25-1|.|TRBJ1-1
TGTGCCAGTTGGGGGAACACTGAAGCTTTCTTT
CASWGNTEAFF
>.|TRBV6-1|TRBD2|TRBJ2-7
TGTGCCAGCAGTGAAACTCCTAGCGGGGGGGGCTACGAGCAGTACTTC
CASSETPSGGGYEQYF
>.|TRBV29-1|.|TRBJ2-3
TGCAGCGTTGACTTACCCGGCGTTTACACAGATACGCAGTATTTT
CSVDLPGVYTDTQYF
>once|TRBV6-6|.|TRBJ2-7
TGTGCCAGCAGTTATCCCGGGACCTACGAGCAGTACTTC
CASSYPGTYEQYF
>.|TRBV28|.|TRBJ2-6
TGTGCCAGCAGTTTATGGGGGGGTACTGGGGCCAACGTCCTGACTTTC
CASSLWGGTGANVLTF
>.|TRBV4-2|.|TRBJ1-5
TGTGCCAGCAGCCTCCTGGGAGGGGAGAGCGATCAGCCCCAGCATTTT
CASSLLGGESDQPQHF
>.|TRBV6-1|.|TRBJ2-5
TGTGCCAGCAGTTCTCGACTTCTCCCAGAGACCCAGTACTTC
CASSSRLLPETQYF
>.|TRBV27|.|TRBJ1-1
TGTGCCAGCAGTTCAAAGACAGGCCGCTTTGTGAACACTGAAGCTTTCTTT
CASSSKTGRFVNTEAFF
>.|TRBV4-1|.|TRBJ1-1
TGCGCCAGCAGCCAAGTCGGAGGACAGAGGGGGTCGAACACTGAAGCTTTCTTT
CASSQVGGQRGSNTEAFF
>once|TRBV11-3|.|TRBJ2-2
TGTGCCAGCAGCCCCTCCTGGGAAAGGGACACCGGGGAGCTGTTTTTT
CASSPSWERDTGELFF
>.|TRBV18|TRBD1|TRBJ1-1
TGTGCCAGCTCACCGCCAGGGGGTCACACTGAAGCTTTCTTT
CASSPPGGHTEAFF
>.|TRBV5-4|.|TRBJ2-3
TGTGCCAGCAGCCAGAACACAGATACGCAGTATTTT
CASSQNTDTQYF
>once|TRBV28|TRBD1|TRBJ1-2
TGTGCCAGCAGCTCGGACAGGGCCACTGGCTACACCTTC
CASSSDRATGYTF
>.|TRBV10-1|.|TRBJ1-3
TGCGCCAGCAGTGAGTCGCCCGGGTCCGGAAACACCATATATTTT
CASSESPGSGNTIYF
>.|TRBV29-1|.|TRBJ2-7
TGCAGCGCGGGGGACCCCTACGAGCAGTACTTC
CSAGDPYEQYF
>.|TRBV6-6|TRBD2|TRBJ2-2
TGTGCCAGCAGGGGAGCGGGAGTTGTTGGTGGGGAGCTGTTTTTT
CASRGAGVVGGELFF
>.|TRBV27|.|TRBJ1-4
TGTGCCAGCAGTAACAGGGCACGAGAAAAACTGTTTTTT
CASSNRAREKLFF
>many|TRBV7-8|.|TRBJ1-1
TGTGCCAGCAGCTTAGTACGAGGGAACACTGAAGCTTTCTTT
CASSLVRGNTEAFF
>.|TRBV10-3|.|TRBJ2-7
TGTGCCATCAGTGAGTCGGTTGGGGTTAGGTACGAGCAGTACTTC
CAISESVGVRYEQYF
>.|TRBV27|TRBD1|TRBJ2-3
TGTGCCAGCAGTTTCGACAGGGAAGGGTCCACAGATACGCAGTATTTT
CASSFDREGSTDTQYF
>.|TRBV11-2|TRBD2|TRBJ2-2
TGTGCCAGCAGCTTAGATTCCAGACTAGCGGGAGCGGCCGGGGAGCTGTTTTTT
CASSLDSRLAGAAGELFF
>few|TRBV2|.|TRBJ1-5
TGTGCCAGCAGTATTGAGCGGTTGGAGCCCCAGCATTTT
CASSIERLEPQHF
>few|TRBV14|.|TRBJ1-1
TGTGCCAGCAGGCGCCACGGGCGAGCGGGTGAGGCTTTCTTT
CASRRHGRAGEAFF
>.|TRBV6-1|.|TRBJ1-4
TGTGCCAGCAGAAGCTTTCCAAATGAAAAACTGTTTTTT
CASRSFPNEKLFF
>.|TRBV29-1|.|TRBJ2-1
TGCAGCGTTGAAGGTGTTATGCCCTACAATGAGCAGTTCTTC
CSVEGVMPYNEQFF
>.|TRBV5-6|TRBD1|TRBJ2-3
TGTGCCAGCAGCTTGGCAGGACAGGGCCTCACAGATACGCAGTATTTT
CASSLAGQGLTDTQYF
>.|TRBV25-1|TRBD2|TRBJ2-1
TGTGCCAGCAGTGAGTTAACGGAGCTAGCGGGCCGAGGATATGAGCAGTTCTTC
CASSELTELAGRGYEQFF
>.|TRBV7-2|TRBD1|TRBJ2-7
TGTGCCAGCAGCTGGCCGGGACAGGGATCCTTCGAGCAGTACTTC
CASSWPGQGSFEQYF
>.|TRBV28|.|TRBJ2-7
TGTGCCACCCTCGGGAAGGTTAACTACGAGCAGTACTTC
CATLGKVNYEQYF
>.|TRBV2|.|TRBJ2-1
TGTGCCAGCAGTGATATGGGAGCTGAGCAGTTCTTC
CASSDMGAEQFF
>once|TRBV7-2|.|TRBJ1-1
TGTGCCAGCAGCCCCAACCCAGCAGGGTACACTGAAGCTTTCTTT
CASSPNPAGYTEAFF